Below, 8 T cell receptor beta chains from the same sample are listed, as sequenced in a study of OX40 agonist ivuxolimab in advanced cancers. Libraries were made using the immunoSEQ multiplex PCR assay. In TCRdb, the immuneACCESS table is reduced to in-frame sequences with V and J assigned. These tables do not hold every clone; where another copy was compared, an unresolved V gene accounts for under half, and the others remain unexplained. This sample has tens of thousands of clones in its table, and around 86% of those were observed once. The ten most abundant clones make up roughly 0.54% of the sample. Sequenced here: CD4+ or CD8+ T cells sorted from blood, sampled in a trial of the OX40 agonist ivuxolimab. The receptors were gathered from an adult with an advanced solid tumor such as melanoma, head and neck, liver or kidney cancer.

This chain links TRBV5-1 with TRBJ1-3, with D hard to call. This CDR3 is 14 amino acids long. The V gene's germline CDR1 is SGHRS and CDR2 YFSETQ. V dropped 4 bases and J dropped 4 bases, with 12 bases sitting between them. CDR3 nucleotides: TGCGCCAGCAGCCTGGGCCAGGCCGGAAACACCATATATTTT. Amino acids: CASSLGQAGNTIYF.

V usage is TRBV5-1 and J usage is TRBJ2-1; the match to TRBD2 covers 13 bases. The V gene's germline CDR1 is SGHRS and CDR2 YFSETQ. Losses at the gene ends were 0 bases for V and 6 bases for J; bases not matched to a gene: 0. This CDR3 region has 15 residues. The CDR3 spells CASSLGTSGSNEQFF. The CDR3 DNA sequence: TGCGCCAGCAGCTTGGGGACTAGCGGGAGCAATGAGCAGTTCTTC.

Only one count was recorded for this clone. This sequence joins TRBV30 and TRBJ2-3; 7 nucleotides agree with TRBD2. Per germline, CDR1 GTSNPN and CDR2 SVGIG (reference sequence). The junction had 17 bases not matched to a gene; V was cut back by 0 bases and J by 2 bases. The CDR3 is 19 amino acids. In nucleotides, the CDR3 is TGTGCCTGGAGTGTCCGGGCTTATATTGGACTAGGAAACACAGATACGCAGTATTTT. Protein: CAWSVRAYIGLGNTDTQYF.

The table lists this clone with a count of one. This chain uses TRBV5-1 with TRBJ2-3, with TRBD2 matching over 14 bases. The CDR3 contains 18 residues. Germline CDR1 reads SGHRS; CDR2 reads YFSETQ. J gave up 2 bases and V 4 bases, and 9 bases lay outside the gene matches. In DNA form, the CDR3 reads TGCGCCAGCAGCCCTGGACTAGCGGGAGGCTTAGACACAGATACGCAGTATTTT. Translating gives CASSPGLAGGLDTDTQYF.

This chain links TRBV7-3 with TRBJ2-2; D gene uncertain. The V and J ends lost 2 bases and 2 bases respectively, with 6 bases between them. Germline-derived CDR1 and CDR2 are SGHTA and FQGTGA. CDR3 size: 14 residues. CDR3 amino acids: CASSLGFNTGELFF. The CDR3, as DNA: TGTGCCAGCAGCTTAGGGTTTAACACCGGGGAGCTGTTTTTT.

This clone was picked up a small number of times. The chain is built from TRBV30 and TRBJ1-1; D is ambiguous. This CDR3 spans 12 amino acids. Germline V lookup: CDR1 GTSNPN, CDR2 SVGIG (reference sequence). Trimming took 0 bases from V and 3 from J, leaving 5 bases between them. The DNA for the CDR3 is TGTGCCTGGAGTGTATGGGACACTGAAGCTTTCTTT. Protein product: CAWSVWDTEAFF. Variable domain in full (rest from reference TRBV30 and TRBJ1-1): SQTIHQWPATLVQPVGSPLSLECTVEGTSNPNLYWYRQAAGRGLQLLFYSVGIGQISSEVPQNLSASRPQDRQFILSSKKLLLSDSGFYLCAWSVWDTEAFFGQGTRLTVV.

This clone has only one observation. The chain links TRBV30 to TRBJ2-1; 9 bases fit TRBD2. In germline, CDR1 is GTSNPN, CDR2 SVGIG (reference sequence). Trimming removed 4 bases from V and 3 bases from J; junction bases left unmatched: 7. This CDR3 spans 15 amino acids. CDR3 DNA: TGTGCCTGGAACAAAGCGGGAGGCATCTACAATGAGCAGTTCTTC. Its protein product is CAWNKAGGIYNEQFF.

The chain employs TRBV4-1 and TRBJ2-4; the D is unclear. The germline V gene has CDR1 MGHRA and CDR2 YSYEKL. Trimming removed 0 bases at V and 11 bases at J, with 8 bases between. This CDR3 has 12 amino acids. The CDR3 region has the DNA TGCGCCAGCAGCCAAGATCGAATATTTCAGTACTTC. Translating gives CASSQDRIFQYF.